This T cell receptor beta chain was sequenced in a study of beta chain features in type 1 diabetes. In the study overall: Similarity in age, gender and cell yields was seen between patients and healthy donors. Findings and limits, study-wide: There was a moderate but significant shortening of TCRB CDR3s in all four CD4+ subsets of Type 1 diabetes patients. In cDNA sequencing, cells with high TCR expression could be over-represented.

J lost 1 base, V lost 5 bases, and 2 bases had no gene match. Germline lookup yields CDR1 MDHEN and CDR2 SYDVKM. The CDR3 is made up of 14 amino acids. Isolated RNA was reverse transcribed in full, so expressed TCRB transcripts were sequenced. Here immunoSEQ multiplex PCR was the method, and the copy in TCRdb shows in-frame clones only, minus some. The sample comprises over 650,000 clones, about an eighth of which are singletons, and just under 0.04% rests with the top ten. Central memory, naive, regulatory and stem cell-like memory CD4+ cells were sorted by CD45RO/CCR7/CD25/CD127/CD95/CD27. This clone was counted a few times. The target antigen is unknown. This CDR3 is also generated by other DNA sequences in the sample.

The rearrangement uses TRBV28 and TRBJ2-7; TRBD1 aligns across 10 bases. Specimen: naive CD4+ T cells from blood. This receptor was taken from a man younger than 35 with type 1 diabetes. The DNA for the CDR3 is TGTGCCAGCAGTCGGACAGGGGGGTCCTACGAGCAGTACTTC. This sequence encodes CASSRTGGSYEQYF.